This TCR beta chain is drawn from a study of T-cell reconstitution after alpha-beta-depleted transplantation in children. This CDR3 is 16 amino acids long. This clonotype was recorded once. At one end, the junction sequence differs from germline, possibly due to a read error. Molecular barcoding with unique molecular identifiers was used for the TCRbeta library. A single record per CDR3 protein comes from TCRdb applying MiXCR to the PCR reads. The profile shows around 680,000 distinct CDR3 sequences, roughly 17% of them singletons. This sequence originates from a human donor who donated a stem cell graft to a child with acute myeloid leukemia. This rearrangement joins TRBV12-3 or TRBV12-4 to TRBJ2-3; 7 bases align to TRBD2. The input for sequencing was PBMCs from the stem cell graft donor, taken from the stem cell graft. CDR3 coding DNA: TGTGCCAGCAGTCCGGGACTAAGGGGTTCAACTGATACGCTGTATTTT. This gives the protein CASSPGLRGSTDTLYF.